These 18 T cell receptor beta chains originate from one sample sequenced in a study of cytomegalovirus exposure and HLA in healthy donors. The PCR used 60 Vbeta and 13 Jbeta primers. Clones were read by immunoSEQ multiplex PCR, and TCRdb kept only the in-frame ones, dropping some. The repertoire holds over 150,000 clones, roughly two thirds seen once, with approximately 3% in the top ten. Sequenced: PBMCs. These receptor sequences come from a woman aged 25 to 39 in good health and CMV-seronegative.

The chain recombines TRBV7-3 with TRBJ1-1; 9 bases fit TRBD1. Germline V gene sequence: CDR1 SGHTA, CDR2 FQGTGA. V shed 5 bases and J 5 bases; nucleotides not matched to a gene: 6. The CDR3 totals 14 residues. The CDR3 sequence: CASSVTGGRTEAFF. CDR3 in DNA: TGTGCCAGCAGCGTGACAGGGGGTAGAACTGAAGCTTTCTTT.

This chain connects TRBV6-4 to TRBJ1-6; TRBD1 aligns across 10 bases. Germline V lookup: CDR1 MRHNA, CDR2 SNTAGT. V shed 0 bases and J 7 bases; nucleotides not matched to a gene: 0. There are 15 residues in the CDR3. This CDR3 reads CASSDSTGGNSPLHF. In DNA, the CDR3 is TGTGCCAGCAGTGACTCGACAGGGGGCAATTCACCCCTCCACTTT.

V and J are TRBV11-3 and TRBJ1-5; TRBD1 matches 8 bases. The CDR3 is 20 amino acids. The V and J ends lost 2 bases and 2 bases, in that order; junction bases with no gene match: 17. Per germline, CDR1 SGHNT and CDR2 YENEEA. CDR3 DNA: TGTGCCAGCAGCTTACAAAAACCGGGACAGGTTTTGCTTGGCAATCAGCCCCAGCATTTT. This encodes CASSLQKPGQVLLGNQPQHF.

This chain connects TRBV5-1 to TRBJ1-1, with 7 bases fitting TRBD1. Trimming cost V 4 bases and J 0 bases; bases outside gene matches: 15. The CDR3 sequence is 18 residues long. The V gene's germline CDR1 is SGHRS and CDR2 YFSETQ. The CDR3 DNA is TGCGCCAGCAGCAGGATTTCCCTGGGACAGTTTATGAACACTGAAGCTTTCTTT. Translated: CASSRISLGQFMNTEAFF.

V and J are TRBV11-2 and TRBJ2-1; 8 nucleotides match TRBD1. There are 13 residues in the CDR3. Germline values: CDR1 SGHAT, CDR2 FQNNGV. The V gene end was trimmed by 5 bases and the J gene end by 7 bases; junction bases not matched to a gene: 4. The CDR3 nucleotides read TGTGCCAGCAGCACAACAGGGGGAAATGAGCAGTTCTTC. Its translation is CASSTTGGNEQFF.

This chain joins TRBV15 and TRBJ1-2; possible D gene TRBD1, 5 bases. Germline assignment: CDR1 LNHNV and CDR2 YYDKDF (reference sequence). With 5 bases removed from V and 4 bases from J, the gap between germline ends came to 17 bases. This CDR3 comprises 15 residues. Here the CDR3 reads CATSGISQGFYGYTF. In DNA, the CDR3 is TGTGCCACCAGCGGAATCTCTCAGGGATTCTATGGCTACACCTTC. Full variable domain (remainder filled in from reference TRBV15 and TRBJ1-2): DAMVIQNPRYQVTQFGKPVTLSCSQTLNHNVMYWYQQKSSQAPKLLFHYYDKDFNNEADTPDNFQSRRPNTSFCFLDIRSPGLGDTAMYLCATSGISQGFYGYTFGSGTRLTVV.

This clone appeared once. This sequence joins TRBV11-1 and TRBJ1-1, with TRBD1 matching over 8 bases. From germline, CDR1 is SGHAT and CDR2 FQDESV (reference sequence). This CDR3 contains 16 residues. With V trimmed by 1 base and J by 0 bases, 4 bases remained unmatched. The CDR3 bases are TGTGCCAGCAGCTTAGATAGACAGGGGCTGAACACTGAAGCTTTCTTT. It yields the protein CASSLDRQGLNTEAFF.

The rearrangement joins TRBV10-3 to TRBJ2-1, with D perhaps matching TRBD1 (5 bases). This CDR3 contains 14 residues. Trimming stripped 4 bases from V and 12 bases from J, with 19 bases between. From germline, CDR1 is ENHRY and CDR2 SYGVKD. The CDR3 sequence: CAISVDGRPQGQFF. For the CDR3, the DNA is TGTGCCATCAGTGTTGATGGCAGGCCGCAGGGGCAGTTCTTC.

The gene calls are TRBV11-2 and TRBJ2-7; D not certain. CDR1 and CDR2 from the germline V gene are SGHAT and FQNNGV. V lost 1 base to trimming and J lost 4 bases, with 11 bases between them. The CDR3 is 14 residues long. CDR3 in amino acids: CASSLAGNVYEQYF. CDR3 DNA sequence: TGTGCCAGCAGCTTAGCGGGTAATGTTTACGAGCAGTACTTC.

The chain couples TRBV4-1 to TRBJ1-5, with D unresolved. The CDR3 totals 15 residues. CDR1 MGHRA and CDR2 YSYEKL come from the germline V gene. V was cut by 0 bases and J by 4 bases, with 10 bases left in between. As DNA, the CDR3 is TGCGCCAGCAGCCAAGAGGCATCCAGGAATCAGCCCCAGCATTTT. The encoded protein is CASSQEASRNQPQHF.

This clone has more than one count but fewer than ten. V and J are TRBV25-1 and TRBJ1-3, with TRBD1 matching 10 bases. This CDR3 has 14 amino acids. J lost 3 bases, V lost 6 bases, and 2 bases had no gene match. Germline V CDR1 and CDR2: MGHDK, SYGVNS. The CDR3, as DNA: TGTGCCAGCAGAGACAGGGGGCTTGGAAACACCATATATTTT. Translation gives CASRDRGLGNTIYF.

The chain couples TRBV2 to TRBJ2-7; D not resolved. The CDR3 totals 14 residues. Trimming took 8 bases from V and 0 from J, leaving 14 bases between them. Germline CDR1 SNHLY, CDR2 FYNNEI. DNA for the CDR3: TGTGCCAGCCGGTGGCAGGCCGACTCCTACGAGCAGTACTTC. This gives the protein CASRWQADSYEQYF.

This clone turned up a few times. The V call is TRBV10-3, the J call TRBJ2-2; 9 bases fit TRBD2. Per the germline V gene, CDR1 is ENHRY and CDR2 is SYGVKD. Trimming at V came to 8 bases and at J to 5 bases, leaving 9 bases not matched to a gene. CDR3 length: 15 amino acids. The chain's CDR3 is CAIGAGGLETGELFF. The CDR3 DNA follows: TGTGCCATCGGTGCGGGAGGGCTAGAAACCGGGGAGCTGTTTTTT.

The rearrangement joins TRBV11-3 to TRBJ2-1; D call uncertain. CDR3 size: 13 residues. The ends were cut back, 4 bases at V and 5 bases at J, with 9 bases in the middle. CDR1 and CDR2 from the germline V gene are SGHNT and YENEEA. The CDR3 sequence: CASSSLVDNEQFF. In nucleotides, the CDR3 is TGTGCCAGCAGCTCTTTAGTCGACAATGAGCAGTTCTTC.

The chain recombines TRBV19 with TRBJ2-2; TRBD1 matches 7 bases. Germline V lookup: CDR1 LNHDA, CDR2 SQIVND (reference sequence). J gave up 0 bases and V 6 bases, and 4 bases lay outside the gene matches. The CDR3 totals 15 residues. In DNA, the CDR3 is TGTGCCAGTAGCACGGGGACAGCGAACACCGGGGAGCTGTTTTTT. Amino acid sequence: CASSTGTANTGELFF. Full variable domain (missing parts from reference TRBV19 and TRBJ2-2): DGGITQSPKYLFRKEGQNVTLSCEQNLNHDAMYWYRQDPGQGLRLIYYSQIVNDFQKGDIAEGYSVSREKKESFPLTVTSAQKNPTAFYLCASSTGTANTGELFFGEGSRLTVL.

The V and J genes are TRBV25-1 and TRBJ2-7; perhaps TRBD2 as D (7 bases). CDR1 MGHDK and CDR2 SYGVNS come from the germline V gene. CDR3 length: 14 residues. V was trimmed by 7 bases and J by 4 bases, leaving 17 bases between them. The CDR3 DNA is TGTGCCAGCACGGGGGGACACAAAATGTACGAGCAGTACTTC. Its translation: CASTGGHKMYEQYF.

This chain links TRBV28 with TRBJ1-5, with TRBD1 matching 9 bases. CDR3 length: 14 residues. Germline values: CDR1 MDHEN, CDR2 SYDVKM. Losses at the gene ends were 7 bases for V and 5 bases for J; bases not matched to a gene: 6. CDR3 DNA: TGTGCCAGCATTCCCGGACAGGGGCATCAGCCCCAGCATTTT. Its translation is CASIPGQGHQPQHF.

V and J are TRBV6-6 and TRBJ1-3; tentative D call: TRBD1 (5 bases). The CDR3 consists of 14 residues. Germline values: CDR1 MNHNY, CDR2 SVGAGI (reference sequence). V was cut by 4 bases and J by 2 bases, with 9 bases left in between. The CDR3 nucleotides read TGTGCCAGCAGTTCCCAGGGAACTGGAAACACCATATATTTT. Protein sequence: CASSSQGTGNTIYF.